Included here is one T cell receptor beta chain sequence, with context. The data were produced by immunoSEQ multiplex PCR, yet TCRdb's version contains in-frame clones alone and is incomplete. The sample has roughly 700,000 clones; around nine tenths are singletons. The entry originates in a study of shared T cell receptors in the human thymus. Germline CDR1 reads LGHNA; CDR2 reads YSLEER. This CDR3 contains 17 residues. V lost 2 bases to trimming and J lost 5 bases; unmatched junction nucleotides: 12. The same data also contributed to another study, on human thymus T cells. That study adds: Infants served as donors; they were healthy and Finnish and were having corrective surgery for congenital heart defects. Thymus tissue was removed during corrective cardiac surgery. An apparent bias in V and J gene usage was seen in thymic and blood repertoires. Reports from related research described highly overlapping thymic repertoires among unrelated individuals.

V and J are TRBV4-3 and TRBJ2-4; 7 bases map to TRBD2. The sequencing input was thymocytes. This receptor was taken from a boy under three years old with a congenital heart defect. In DNA form, the CDR3 reads TGCGCCAGCAGCCAATCTGCTAGCGGTAGCCCCGAAAACATTCAGTACTTC. It specifies CASSQSASGSPENIQYF.